This TCR beta chain was identified during a study of blood T cell repertoires in COVID-19. The wider study: T cells, B-cell-depleted T cells, or PBMCs supplied cDNA or gDNA.

Trimming took 4 bases from V and 5 from J; bases not matched to a gene: 3. The CDR3 contains 13 residues. CDR1 is SQVTM, CDR2 ANQGSEA, per germline. Produced via immunoSEQ multiplex PCR; TCRdb's table is partial and in-frame only. This table has a few hundred thousand clones, roughly 90% appearing once. The V gene is TRBV29-1, the J gene TRBJ2-1, with 9 positions matching TRBD2. The TCR originated in a man between 25 and 39 years old who had been exposed to COVID-19. What was sequenced was PBMCs or T cells enriched from blood (not recorded which). CDR3 residues: CSVGLAVNNEQFF. Here the CDR3 DNA reads TGCAGCGTTGGACTAGCGGTCAACAATGAGCAGTTCTTC.